This entry concerns a single TCR beta chain. The junction shows a germline mismatch at one end, possibly a read error. This sample was included in a study of blood T cell repertoires in acute mononucleosis (dated by TCRdb to about 2020). Regarding the complete study: To capture the primary response, acute-phase samples were obtained within 2 weeks of when symptoms began. In acute infection, YVL-BR-specific cells made up a mean of around 2% of blood CD8 T cells and GLC-BM-specific cells made up a mean of approximately 1%. The mean EBV load in blood was approximately 4 log10 genome copies per million B cells during acute infection, compared with about 2.6 at convalescence.

For TCR profiling, total RNA from at least 8,000 sorted tetramer+ CD8 T cells was reverse transcribed into cDNA. CDR3 regions were PCR-amplified with primers annealing to V and J regions, and unique molecular identifiers were added to track templates. The immunoSEQ platform, including its sequencing and error-correction standards, was used to profile TCRalpha and TCRbeta chains. As for how the authors treated the data: Clonal copy numbers were corrected for sequencing and PCR errors, and CDR3s were defined according to IMGT conventions. Analysis was restricted to productive rearrangements and performed with immunoSEQ Analyzer versions 2.0 and 3.0, while gene-pairing frequencies underwent further processing in Microsoft Excel. Circos plots were used to visualize V-J pairings, and MEME together with a custom motifSearch program was used to find CDR3 motifs. The probability of generation of TCR sequences was calculated using the OLGA algorithm. Clonotypes seen at both visits were designated persistent, clonotypes seen only acutely were designated nonpersistent, and clonotypes seen only at convalescence were designated de novo. Any amino acid clonotype used by more than one donor was defined as a public TCR. The immuneACCESS repertoire file appears here via TCRdb, limited to in-frame rearrangements. These files lack a portion of the clones; in checked studies, under half of the deficit traces to unresolved V genes, and the cause of the others is not known. For V, J and clone size, that table is used; D and trimming come from the DNA. Present in this sample are over 2,000 clones, 25% to 30% of which were seen just once. The ten largest clones add up to 40% to 45% of the sample.

As encoded in the germline V gene (reference sequence), CDR1 is MNHEY while CDR2 is SMNVEV. Its CDR3 holds 16 amino acids, cysteine through phenylalanine. The entry retains the CDR3 DNA only, 48 bases that are in frame from base 1. What the research found in general, with its limitations: The low acute-to-convalescent clonotype overlap might be partly explained by sampling error, because only a fraction of each donor's blood was analyzed. For BRLF1 (YVL-BR), TCRalpha CDR3 motifs played a dominant role and TCRbeta a minimal role in TCR repertoire selection. With only a few donors in the cohort, group averages were based on very few individuals. Just 8% to 9.5% of the unique acute clonotypes remained in convalescence, but these persisting clonotypes accounted for most of the response, and new, diverse de novo clonotypes seemingly replaced the other acute clonotypes.

The time point label, read with the paper, signifies: acute infectious mononucleosis, at clinical presentation within 2 weeks of symptom onset (visit 1). Over primary infection, the study followed CD8 T cell responses to two immunodominant EBV epitopes: BRLF1 109 (YVL-BR) and BMLF1 280 (GLC-BM). A positive serum heterophile antibody test together with EBV viral capsid antigen-specific IgM pointed to primary EBV infection. Total CD8 T cells were first enriched from PBMCs by magnetic positive selection (MACS). A FACSAria III was used to sort live CD3+ CD8+ tetramer+ cells to over 90% purity. Cells were sorted with a PE-conjugated tetramer loaded with the BRLF1 109-117 peptide. After tetramer sorting, TCR repertoires of EBV epitope-specific CD8 T cells were deep-sequenced directly ex vivo at acute infection and at convalescence. A few people aged about 18 to 30 with clinical acute infectious mononucleosis and laboratory evidence of primary EBV infection were used as donors. Heparinized peripheral blood was drawn at clinical presentation with mononucleosis symptoms and again about 6 months later. PBMCs were isolated by Ficoll-Paque density gradient centrifugation.

This TCR was sampled from a woman aged 18-35 years with infectious mononucleosis caused by EBV. This receptor chain uses TRBV27 and TRBJ1-1; 7 middle bases align to TRBD1. Sequenced material: EBV YVL epitope tetramer+ CD8+ T cells sorted from PBMCs, taken during acute infectious mononucleosis. What the cell subset or site label conveys for this sample: CD8 T cells binding a tetramer with EBV BRLF1 109-117 peptide (YVL-BR). The CDR3 loop reads CAISFLGQTINTEAFF. The base sequence is TGTGCCATCAGTTTTCTGGGACAGACAATTAACACTGAAGCTTTCTTT.